Listed here are 22 T cell receptor beta chains from one sample, sequenced in a study of OX40 agonist ivuxolimab in advanced cancers. The table came from immunoSEQ multiplex PCR; TCRdb's copy has only in-frame clones and leaves some out. This table holds about 27,000 clones, 75% to 85% found once. The material sequenced was CD4+ or CD8+ T cells sorted from blood, taken in a trial of the OX40 agonist ivuxolimab. The receptors originated from an adult with an advanced solid tumor such as melanoma, head and neck, liver or kidney cancer.

The chain employs TRBV9 and TRBJ2-1; a weak D match, TRBD2 (6 bases). This CDR3 has 15 amino acids. Germline-derived CDR1 and CDR2 are SGDLS and YYNGEE. The V end was cut by 0 bases, the J end by 1 base, with 8 bases between. CDR3 in amino acids: CASSVGSGSYNEQFF. In nucleotides, the CDR3 is TGTGCCAGCAGCGTAGGGAGCGGGTCCTACAATGAGCAGTTCTTC.

The rearrangement uses TRBV7-8 and TRBJ2-1; a weak D match, TRBD2 (5 bases). The CDR3 has 16 amino acids. V gave up 7 bases and J gave up 1 base, with 17 bases separating them. The V gene's germline CDR1 is SGHVS and CDR2 FQNEAQ. CDR3 in amino acids: CASTPGTRWSYNEQFF. CDR3 bases: TGTGCCAGCACCCCGGGAACCAGGTGGTCCTACAATGAGCAGTTCTTC.

V usage is TRBV7-9 and J usage is TRBJ2-7; a possible D gene is TRBD2 (6 bases). Germline values: CDR1 SEHNR, CDR2 FQNEAQ (reference sequence). The CDR3 runs to 16 residues. V was clipped by 5 bases and J by 3 bases, with 20 bases between them. The CDR3 region is CASSLHGSPGLYEQYF. For the CDR3, the DNA is TGTGCCAGCAGCCTCCATGGGTCACCGGGACTCTACGAGCAGTACTTC.

The CDR3 sequence is CASSSGRPSGANVLTF. The CDR3 DNA reads TGTGCCAGCAGTTCCGGGCGGCCCTCTGGGGCCAACGTCCTGACTTTC. This rearrangement joins TRBV27 to TRBJ2-6; D gene unclear. CDR1 and CDR2 (germline): MNHEY, SMNVEV (reference sequence). V was cut by 4 bases and J by 0 bases, with 10 bases left in between. CDR3 length: 16 residues. Drawing the rest from reference TRBV27 and TRBJ2-6, the complete variable domain is EAQVTQNPRYLITVTGKKLTVTCSQNMNHEYMSWYRQDPGLGLRQIYYSMNVEVTDKGDVPEGYKVSRKEKRNFPLILESPSPNQTSLYFCASSSGRPSGANVLTFGAGSRLTVL.

The gene calls are TRBV4-1 and TRBJ2-7; D ambiguous. The germline CDR1 and CDR2 sequences are MGHRA and YSYEKL. This CDR3 region has 14 residues. Trimming left V 4 bases short and J 3 bases short, with 13 bases between. The CDR3 coding sequence is TGCGCCAGCAGCCCGGTGACCGGTATCTACGAGCAGTACTTC. Translating gives CASSPVTGIYEQYF.

The chain couples TRBV13 to TRBJ1-3; no firm D call. Germline V CDR1 and CDR2: PRHDT, FYEKMQ (reference sequence). The V end lost 5 bases, the J end lost 2 bases, and 13 bases lay between the germline ends. This CDR3 contains 15 residues. The CDR3 coding sequence is TGTGCCAGCAGCGCCCGTGAGGGTACTGGAAACACCATATATTTT. Its translation: CASSAREGTGNTIYF.

V gene TRBV28 combines with J gene TRBJ2-1; 7 bases align to TRBD2. The CDR3 spans 16 residues. Germline values: CDR1 MDHEN, CDR2 SYDVKM. V shed 5 bases and J 0 bases; nucleotides not matched to a gene: 7. DNA of the CDR3: TGTGCCAGCAGTCCCTCTAGCGGCCTCTCCTACAATGAGCAGTTCTTC. This codes for CASSPSSGLSYNEQFF.

The V and J genes are TRBV10-3 and TRBJ2-5, with 8 bases identical to TRBD1. The J call may be mistaken, given a closer DNA end match to TRBJ2-7. The CDR3 loop spans 16 amino acids. Germline V CDR1 and CDR2: ENHRY, SYGVKD. The CDR3 DNA sequence: TGTGCCATCAGTGCGACAGGGGCCCCAAGTGACCACGAGCAGTACTTC. Protein: CAISATGAPSDHEQYF.

The V and J genes are TRBV27 and TRBJ1-2; D ambiguous. Trimming removed 2 bases at V and 8 bases at J, with 9 bases between. The CDR3 is made up of 12 amino acids. In germline, CDR1 is MNHEY, CDR2 SMNVEV (reference sequence). CDR3 loop: CASSLDMRGYTF. The CDR3 bases are TGTGCCAGCAGTTTAGACATGAGGGGCTACACCTTC.

V is TRBV13 and J is TRBJ2-1; D assignment may be TRBD1 or TRBD2 (6 bases each). The CDR3 spans 17 residues. CDR1 and CDR2 (germline): PRHDT, FYEKMQ (reference sequence). Deletions cut 3 bases from V and 6 bases from J, with 21 bases between. The CDR3 region is CASSLGSRGAGGNEQFF. CDR3 nucleotides: TGTGCCAGCAGCTTGGGGTCGAGGGGGGCCGGAGGCAATGAGCAGTTCTTC.

The chain couples TRBV6-5 to TRBJ2-7, with 7 bases identical to TRBD1. The CDR3 spans 14 residues. CDR1 MNHEY and CDR2 SVGAGI come from the germline V gene. V shed 7 bases, J shed 0 bases, and the junction held 6 bases outside the gene matches. This chain's CDR3 is CASNPDRDSYEQYF. The CDR3 coding sequence is TGTGCCAGCAATCCCGACAGGGACTCCTACGAGCAGTACTTC.

The V gene is TRBV7-9, the J gene TRBJ1-3; D not resolved. Germline values: CDR1 SEHNR, CDR2 FQNEAQ (reference sequence). The CDR3 runs 13 residues. V was trimmed by 5 bases and J by 8 bases, leaving 13 bases between them. The CDR3 DNA follows: TGTGCCAGCAGCCAACCCGAGAGGGACACCATATATTTT. Encoded protein: CASSQPERDTIYF.

This clone was picked up a small number of times. The rearrangement links TRBV10-2 to TRBJ2-5, with 9 bases lining up with TRBD1. J lost 5 bases, V lost 8 bases, and 12 bases had no gene match. Germline CDR1 WSHSY, CDR2 SAAADI. There are 15 residues in the CDR3. The CDR3 reads CASGATGTGFETQYF. The CDR3, as DNA: TGCGCCAGCGGAGCTACCGGGACAGGGTTTGAGACCCAGTACTTC.

This chain links TRBV27 with TRBJ1-5; TRBD1 might be the D (5 bases). This CDR3 comprises 15 residues. Between the trimmed V and J ends, which lost 2 bases and 0 bases, there was a span of 8 bases. The germline gives CDR1 MNHEY, CDR2 SMNVEV (reference sequence). The CDR3 DNA is TGTGCCAGCAGTTTAGGGGGTTTTAGCAATCAGCCCCAGCATTTT. It is translated as CASSLGGFSNQPQHF.

In its sample, this clone was seen a few times. The chain carries TRBV19 and TRBJ1-5; D remains ambiguous. V lost 11 bases and J lost 5, with 10 bases in between. Looked up from germline, CDR1 is LNHDA and CDR2 is SQIVND (reference sequence). The CDR3 loop spans 11 amino acids. This chain's CDR3 is CAGGVDQPQHF. The CDR3 DNA follows: TGTGCCGGCGGGGTGGATCAGCCCCAGCATTTT.

J is TRBJ1-1 and V is TRBV19; D is unclear. The V and J ends lost 6 bases and 4 bases respectively, with 18 bases between them. Germline assignment: CDR1 LNHDA and CDR2 SQIVND (reference sequence). The CDR3 is made up of 15 amino acids. The CDR3 here is CASSLDLSPVTEAFF. CDR3 in DNA: TGTGCCAGTAGCCTTGATCTCAGCCCAGTCACTGAAGCTTTCTTT.

This clone was seen more than once but under ten times. This chain joins TRBV4-1 and TRBJ2-2, with TRBD1 matching 9 bases. Germline lookup yields CDR1 MGHRA and CDR2 YSYEKL. CDR3 length: 14 amino acids. J was trimmed by 5 bases and V by 4 bases; bases with no gene match: 2. This chain's CDR3 is CASSRDRDTGELFF. CDR3 sequence (DNA): TGCGCCAGCAGCCGGGACAGGGATACCGGGGAGCTGTTTTTT.

V gene TRBV11-2 combines with J gene TRBJ2-5, with a possible D match to TRBD1 (5 bases). The length of the CDR3 is 13 residues. Trimming pared 3 bases from V and 5 bases from J, leaving 10 bases between. Germline V CDR1 and CDR2: SGHAT, FQNNGV. The CDR3 region has the DNA TGTGCCAGCAGCTTCGGGTGGGGCGAGACCCAGTACTTC. This encodes CASSFGWGETQYF.

The rearrangement links TRBV27 to TRBJ2-3; 7 positions match TRBD2. Germline CDR1 and CDR2: MNHEY and SMNVEV (reference sequence). The V and J ends lost 1 base and 0 bases, in that order; junction bases with no gene match: 4. There are 16 residues in the CDR3. Here the CDR3 DNA reads TGTGCCAGCAGTTTATATCCTAGCGGTAGCACAGATACGCAGTATTTT. It specifies CASSLYPSGSTDTQYF.

V and J are TRBV15 and TRBJ2-5; D uncertain. The J call is doubtful: the DNA matches TRBJ2-7 better. The CDR3 length is 12 residues. The germline V gene encodes CDR1 LNHNV and CDR2 YYDKDF (reference sequence). CDR3 protein: CATSRAQNEQYF. The CDR3 DNA is TGTGCCACCAGCAGAGCCCAAAACGAGCAGTACTTC.

V and J are TRBV7-9 and TRBJ1-2; a weak D match, TRBD1 (5 bases). Trimming left V 5 bases short and J 2 bases short, with 18 bases between. The CDR3 has 16 amino acids. Germline assignment: CDR1 SEHNR and CDR2 FQNEAQ (reference sequence). CDR3 loop: CASSPRVGAVNYGYTF. In DNA form, the CDR3 reads TGTGCCAGCAGCCCTCGGGTTGGGGCCGTCAACTATGGCTACACCTTC.

The gene calls are TRBV11-2 and TRBJ2-1; a weak D match, TRBD2 (5 bases). This CDR3 region has 16 residues. Trimming cost V 5 bases and J 0 bases, with 14 bases left between them. The germline CDR1 and CDR2 sequences are SGHAT and FQNNGV. The CDR3 sequence: CASSLERLSSYNEQFF. CDR3 nucleotide sequence: TGTGCCAGCAGCCTCGAGCGGCTTAGCTCCTACAATGAGCAGTTCTTC.